This T cell receptor (beta chain) is from a study of identical twins. Findings of the study overall: Those out-of-frame alpha sequences shared by twins showed an excess of low generation probability.

This clonotype has more than one count but fewer than ten. Its antigen is not known. Per the germline V gene, CDR1 is SNHLY and CDR2 is FYNNEI. CDR3 length: 14 residues. V dropped 5 bases and J dropped 3; count of bases not matched to a gene: 6. Template switching (which added a universal primer site) was used, and cDNA carried unique molecular identifiers. Each CDR3 protein gets one entry after TCRdb re-called the 5' RACE reads with MiXCR. The table lists around 500,000 distinct CDR3 sequences, 12% to 15% of them singletons. These records were also assigned to another study, of yellow fever vaccine responses in identical twins.

Specimen: CD4+ T cells sorted from blood. This receptor was taken from a woman aged 18-35 years in good health. The chain recombines TRBV2 with TRBJ2-5, with 7 positions matching TRBD1. CDR3 region: CASSYITGEETQYF. Here the CDR3 DNA reads TGTGCCAGCAGTTATATTACAGGGGAAGAGACCCAGTACTTC.